This T cell receptor beta chain was sequenced for a study of cytomegalovirus exposure and HLA in healthy donors. This PCR relied on a set of 60 Vbeta primers and 13 Jbeta primers. The protocol was immunoSEQ multiplex PCR, while the TCRdb copy is restricted to in-frame clones and leaves out a portion. The data show around 140,000 clones, 77% seen once. Germline loops: CDR1 ENHRY, CDR2 SYGVKD. V gave up 0 bases and J gave up 1 base; unmatched junction bases: 0. The CDR3 sequence is 15 residues long. As concerns this clone: The identical CDR3 is also encoded by other nucleotide sequences in the sample.

V gene TRBV10-3 combines with J gene TRBJ2-7; 10 bases are a match to TRBD2. The sequenced sample consisted of PBMCs. This TCR came from a male donor in good health and CMV-seropositive. In nucleotides, the CDR3 is TGTGCCATCAGTGAGTCGACTAGCGGGTCCTACGAGCAGTACTTC. The encoded protein is CAISESTSGSYEQYF.